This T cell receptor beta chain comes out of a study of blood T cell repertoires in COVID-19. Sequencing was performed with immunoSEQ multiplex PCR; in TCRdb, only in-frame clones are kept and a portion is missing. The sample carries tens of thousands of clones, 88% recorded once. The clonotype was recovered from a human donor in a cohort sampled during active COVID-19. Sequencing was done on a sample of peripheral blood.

The CDR3 spells CASSPGQEPPYEQYF. CDR3 nucleotide sequence: TGTGCCAGCTCACCGGGCCAAGAGCCCCCCTACGAGCAGTACTTC. The chain links TRBV18 to TRBJ2-7, with unresolved D. Germline V gene data show CDR1 as KGHSH and CDR2 as LQKENI. CDR3 length: 15 amino acids. V dropped 3 bases and J dropped 2 bases, with 14 bases sitting between them.